Below are 31 T cell receptor beta chains sequenced from a single sample in a study of cytomegalovirus exposure and HLA in healthy donors. Here immunoSEQ multiplex PCR was the method, and the copy in TCRdb shows in-frame clones only, minus some. The sample lists fewer than 200,000 clones; less than 95% were seen once. The sample taken for sequencing was PBMCs. These receptors were obtained from a woman aged 18-29 years in good health and CMV-seropositive.

DNA for the CDR3: TGCAGTGCTAGGAGATATGAGCAGTTCTTC. Amino acid sequence: CSARRYEQFF. This chain links TRBV20-1 with TRBJ2-1; D unclear. This CDR3 spans 10 amino acids. V was shortened by 3 bases and J by 8 bases, with 5 bases between the two germline ends. Germline lookup yields CDR1 DFQATT and CDR2 SNEGSKA (reference sequence).

This chain uses TRBV12-5 with TRBJ2-1, with 9 positions matching TRBD2. Germline V gives CDR1 LGHNT, CDR2 FRNRAP. The V gene end was trimmed by 0 bases and the J gene end by 1 base; junction bases not matched to a gene: 4. CDR3 length: 17 amino acids. As DNA, the CDR3 is TGTGCTAGTGGTTTGGTCTCTAGCGGGGTATCCTACAATGAGCAGTTCTTC. Its protein product is CASGLVSSGVSYNEQFF.

The genes are TRBV25-1 and TRBJ2-3, with D unclear. V was shortened by 2 bases and J by 6 bases, with 12 bases between the two germline ends. CDR3 length equals 14 residues. The germline gives CDR1 MGHDK, CDR2 SYGVNS. In DNA form, the CDR3 reads TGTGCCAGCAGTGAAGGTCAGGCTCTCGATACGCAGTATTTT. This codes for CASSEGQALDTQYF. Filled out from reference TRBV25-1 and TRBJ2-3, the complete variable domain reads EADIYQTPRYLVIGTGKKITLECSQTMGHDKMYWYQQDPGMELHLIHYSYGVNSTEKGDLSSESTVSRIRTEHFPLTLESARPSHTSQYLCASSEGQALDTQYFGPGTRLTVL.

The chain links TRBV11-2 to TRBJ2-5, with 9 nucleotides matching TRBD2. Germline CDR1 is SGHAT and CDR2 is FQNNGV. The CDR3 has 14 amino acids. The ends lost 6 bases at V and 4 bases at J; junction bases unmatched: 6. For the CDR3, the DNA is TGTGCCAGCAGTTCATCAGCGGGAGGAGAGACCCAGTACTTC. Residues: CASSSSAGGETQYF. Using reference TRBV11-2 and TRBJ2-5 for the parts outside the CDR3, the full variable domain is EAGVAQSPRYKIIEKRQSVAFWCNPISGHATLYWYQQILGQGPKLLIQFQNNGVVDDSQLPKDRFSAERLKGVDSTLKIQPAKLEDSAVYLCASSSSAGGETQYFGPGTRLLVL.

This clone showed up just once. V gene TRBV6-6 combines with J gene TRBJ1-2, with D unclear. The CDR3 extends over 15 amino acids. CDR1 is MNHNY, CDR2 SVGAGI, per germline (reference sequence). V gave up 6 bases and J gave up 7 bases, with 21 bases separating them. CDR3 loop: CASRLPGDQRGGYTF. CDR3 DNA sequence: TGTGCCAGCAGGCTACCGGGCGACCAACGGGGTGGCTACACCTTC.

This clone appeared once. The chain links TRBV20-1 to TRBJ1-2; D is unclear. This CDR3 region has 11 residues. The V gene's germline CDR1 is DFQATT and CDR2 SNEGSKA (reference sequence). Here the CDR3 DNA reads TGCAGCGGGGTTACTAACTATGGCTACACCTTC. This encodes CSGVTNYGYTF.

As to this clone: The germline gene is not matched at one end of the junction; a read error may be the cause. The chain recombines TRBV7-2 with TRBJ2-5, with 9 bases that match TRBD2. Germline CDR1 reads SGHTA; CDR2 reads FQGNSA. The CDR3 loop spans 14 amino acids. This CDR3 is CASSIAGARETQYF. Here the CDR3 DNA reads TGTGCCAGCAGCATAGCGGGAGCGCGCGAGACCCAGTACTTC. The full variable domain, its missing parts supplied by reference TRBV7-2 and TRBJ2-5, is GAGVSQSPSNKVTEKGKDVELRCDPISGHTALYWYRQSLGQGLEFLIYFQGNSAPDKSGLPSDRFSAERTGGSVSTLTIQRTQQEDSAVYLCASSIAGARETQYFGPGTRLLVL.

V gene TRBV11-2 combines with J gene TRBJ1-3; D is undetermined. Per the germline V gene, CDR1 is SGHAT and CDR2 is FQNNGV. Deletions cut 1 base from V and 5 bases from J, with 3 bases between. The CDR3 loop spans 12 amino acids. The CDR3 DNA reads as TGTGCCAGCAGCTTAGTAAGAAACACCATATATTTT. Translated, it gives CASSLVRNTIYF.

The V call is TRBV14, the J call TRBJ2-7, with D perhaps TRBD2 (7 bases). Germline V gene sequence: CDR1 SGHDN, CDR2 FVKESK. The CDR3 length is 15 residues. V lost 4 bases and J lost 2, with 15 bases in between. As DNA, the CDR3 is TGTGCCAGCAGCCGGGAAAGGGGGGGCGCCTACGAGCAGTACTTC. This codes for CASSRERGGAYEQYF.

The chain couples TRBV11-2 to TRBJ2-2; tentative D call: TRBD2 (5 bases). Trimming cost V 3 bases and J 6 bases, with 11 bases left between them. The germline gives CDR1 SGHAT, CDR2 FQNNGV. The CDR3 sequence is 14 residues long. In DNA form, the CDR3 reads TGTGCCAGCAGCTTGACGTCCGGGGCCGGGGAGCTGTTTTTT. Its translation is CASSLTSGAGELFF.

The V and J genes are TRBV7-2 and TRBJ1-2, with 7 bases that match TRBD1. The length of the CDR3 is 13 residues. Germline V gene data show CDR1 as SGHTA and CDR2 as FQGNSA. The V and J ends lost 4 bases and 4 bases, in that order; junction bases with no gene match: 3. The chain's CDR3 is CASSSRDSYGYTF. As DNA, the CDR3 is TGTGCCAGCAGCTCCCGGGACAGCTATGGCTACACCTTC.

This sequence joins TRBV5-1 and TRBJ1-2; TRBD1 aligns across 10 bases. Germline-derived CDR1 and CDR2 are SGHRS and YFSETQ. The CDR3 is 15 amino acids. With 3 bases clipped from V and 8 bases from J, the junction kept 10 bases outside the gene matches. As DNA, the CDR3 is TGCGCCAGCAGCTGGGGGACAGGGGCGTCGATGGGCTACACCTTC. Its protein product is CASSWGTGASMGYTF.

V usage is TRBV15 and J usage is TRBJ2-6, with D possibly TRBD2 on 5 matching bases. The CDR3 covers 14 residues. V was pared by 4 bases and J by 3 bases, with 7 bases between. Germline CDR1 reads LNHNV; CDR2 reads YYDKDF (reference sequence). CDR3 in amino acids: CATSIGSGANVLTF. The CDR3 DNA follows: TGTGCCACCAGCATAGGGAGTGGGGCCAACGTCCTGACTTTC.

This clone has a single count. This chain links TRBV27 with TRBJ1-1; D is perhaps TRBD1 (6 bases). This CDR3 spans 15 amino acids. With 8 bases removed from V and 1 base from J, the gap between germline ends came to 17 bases. CDR1 and CDR2 (germline): MNHEY, SMNVEV (reference sequence). The CDR3 region has the DNA TGTGCCAGCGGATTACAGGGAGTAGGGAACACTGAAGCTTTCTTT. It specifies CASGLQGVGNTEAFF.

The V gene is TRBV7-9, the J gene TRBJ2-2; 10 bases fit TRBD2. This CDR3 contains 16 residues. From germline, CDR1 is SEHNR and CDR2 FQNEAQ (reference sequence). V shed 5 bases and J 7 bases; nucleotides not matched to a gene: 10. The CDR3 reads CASSTEAGGPSGELFF. The CDR3 region has the DNA TGTGCCAGCAGCACCGAAGCGGGGGGGCCTAGCGGGGAGCTGTTTTTT.

The rearrangement links TRBV4-1 to TRBJ2-3, with a tentative D call TRBD2 (6 bases). V was pared by 1 base and J by 0 bases, with 8 bases between. CDR1 and CDR2 from the germline V gene are MGHRA and YSYEKL. This CDR3 is 15 amino acids long. The CDR3 reads CASSQGGTSTDTQYF. The CDR3 DNA sequence: TGCGCCAGCAGCCAAGGAGGGACTAGCACAGATACGCAGTATTTT.

The chain links TRBV10-2 to TRBJ2-1; 15 nucleotides agree with TRBD2. The V gene end was trimmed by 6 bases and the J gene end by 13 bases; junction bases not matched to a gene: 10. This CDR3 is built from 15 residues. Germline CDR1 and CDR2: WSHSY and SAAADI. The CDR3 loop is CASRNSGLAGGIQFF. The CDR3 coding sequence is TGCGCCAGCAGGAACTCAGGACTAGCGGGAGGGATACAGTTCTTC.

The chain has TRBV4-2 and TRBJ2-7, with 13 bases aligning to TRBD2. From germline, CDR1 is LGHNA and CDR2 YNFKEQ. The CDR3 covers 19 residues. V was pared by 4 bases and J by 0 bases, with 12 bases of the junction left unmatched. Here the CDR3 DNA reads TGTGCCAGCAGCCCCGGACTAGCGGGAGAGAGTGGTGGCTCCTACGAGCAGTACTTC. It encodes CASSPGLAGESGGSYEQYF.

The chain links TRBV11-2 to TRBJ2-7; D perhaps matches TRBD1 (6 bases). The CDR3 consists of 14 residues. V lost 2 bases and J lost 2, with 10 bases in between. Germline assignment: CDR1 SGHAT and CDR2 FQNNGV. The CDR3 reads CASSLQGGPYEQYF. The CDR3 bases are TGTGCCAGCAGCTTACAAGGGGGACCCTACGAGCAGTACTTC.

The V call is TRBV11-2, the J call TRBJ1-1; TRBD1 matches 10 bases. V lost 1 base and J lost 4; bases outside the gene matches: 3. The CDR3 contains 15 residues. Germline CDR1 reads SGHAT; CDR2 reads FQNNGV. The CDR3 loop reads CASSLAWTGGTEAFF. The CDR3 DNA follows: TGTGCCAGCAGCTTAGCCTGGACAGGGGGCACTGAAGCTTTCTTT.

The chain joins TRBV28 to TRBJ1-4; possible D gene TRBD1, 6 bases. Germline CDR1 MDHEN, CDR2 SYDVKM. This CDR3 has 14 amino acids. V was clipped by 2 bases and J by 8 bases, with 12 bases between them. CDR3 residues: CASSLGQGWEKLFF. CDR3 DNA sequence: TGTGCCAGCAGTTTAGGGCAGGGGTGGGAAAAACTGTTTTTT. The full variable domain, in which reference TRBV28 and TRBJ1-4 provide the parts outside the CDR3, is DVKVTQSSRYLVKRTGEKVFLECVQDMDHENMFWYRQDPGLGLRLIYFSYDVKMKEKGDIPEGYSVSREKKERFSLILESASTNQTSMYLCASSLGQGWEKLFFGSGTQLSVL.

CDR3 amino acids: CASSPGLAGGSGETQYF. Written as DNA, the CDR3 is TGTGCCAGCAGCCCCGGACTAGCGGGGGGCTCCGGAGAGACCCAGTACTTC. The chain combines TRBV9 with TRBJ2-5; 14 bases align to TRBD2. V trimming: 4 bases; J trimming: 4 bases; junction bases outside the gene matches: 9. CDR1 and CDR2 (germline): SGDLS, YYNGEE. This CDR3 has 17 amino acids.

The chain joins TRBV6-5 to TRBJ1-5; 9 nucleotides align to TRBD1. Trimming removed 6 bases from V and 6 bases from J; junction bases left unmatched: 6. CDR1 is MNHEY and CDR2 is SVGAGI in the germline V gene. CDR3 length equals 14 residues. DNA of the CDR3: TGTGCCAGCAGCCAACAGGGGGCAAGTCAGCCCCAGCATTTT. This translates into CASSQQGASQPQHF.

The rearrangement links TRBV6-4 to TRBJ2-3; the D gene is possibly TRBD2 (7 bases). Trimming cost V 0 bases and J 4 bases, with 8 bases left between them. Germline V gene lookup returns CDR1 MRHNA and CDR2 SNTAGT. The CDR3 covers 14 residues. CDR3: CASSDSGGPDTQYF. CDR3 nucleotide sequence: TGTGCCAGCAGTGACTCGGGGGGGCCAGATACGCAGTATTTT.

The V call is TRBV5-1, the J call TRBJ2-3; TRBD1 agrees at 7 bases. Germline values: CDR1 SGHRS, CDR2 YFSETQ. Trimming took 4 bases from V and 4 from J; bases not matched to a gene: 12. There are 16 residues in the CDR3. For the CDR3, the DNA is TGCGCCAGCAGCGCCACGGGGCAGGGGGAATCAGATACGCAGTATTTT. It is translated as CASSATGQGESDTQYF.

V gene TRBV10-1 combines with J gene TRBJ2-2; D may be TRBD2 (5 bases). Germline assignment: CDR1 WNHNN and CDR2 SYGVQD (reference sequence). The ends were cut back, 5 bases at V and 6 bases at J, with 22 bases in the middle. This CDR3 is 17 amino acids long. CDR3 sequence (DNA): TGCGCCAGCAGTCTACACAACCCCGGGTTGAGGGCCGGGGAGCTGTTTTTT. This encodes CASSLHNPGLRAGELFF.

This chain connects TRBV2 to TRBJ2-3; TRBD2 matches 8 bases. The germline CDR1 and CDR2 sequences are SNHLY and FYNNEI. The J segment lost 5 bases and the V segment lost 7 bases, leaving 11 bases of the junction unmatched. The CDR3 is 15 amino acids. The DNA for the CDR3 is TGTGCCAGCACCCCGGGAGCGGGGGCCGGAGATACGCAGTATTTT. It encodes CASTPGAGAGDTQYF.

This clone was seen only once. V is TRBV7-2 and J is TRBJ2-4, with a weak D call TRBD1 (6 bases). Germline V gene lookup returns CDR1 SGHTA and CDR2 FQGNSA. V was pared by 2 bases and J by 2 bases, with 10 bases between. CDR3 length: 15 amino acids. CDR3 sequence: CASSLSDRSKNIQYF. The CDR3 DNA is TGTGCCAGCAGCTTAAGCGACAGGTCCAAAAACATTCAGTACTTC.

This clone came up once. The chain has TRBV5-4 and TRBJ2-1; 11 positions agree with TRBD2. CDR3 size: 17 residues. CDR1 is SGHNT, CDR2 YYREEE, per germline (reference sequence). J lost 7 bases, V lost 4 bases, and 13 bases had no gene match. CDR3 nucleotides: TGTGCCAGCAGCCTATGGAAACTAGCGGGAGTAGCTAATGAGCAGTTCTTC. Protein: CASSLWKLAGVANEQFF.

This chain links TRBV7-8 with TRBJ1-2; 8 bases align to TRBD1. From germline, CDR1 is SGHVS and CDR2 FQNEAQ. The CDR3 has 15 residues. V trimming: 3 bases; J trimming: 6 bases; junction bases outside the gene matches: 9. The CDR3 loop reads CASSFIRGPDDGYTF. CDR3 nucleotide sequence: TGTGCCAGCAGCTTCATCAGGGGGCCAGATGATGGCTACACCTTC.

The rearrangement uses TRBV7-2 and TRBJ2-4; no reliable D call. CDR1 SGHTA and CDR2 FQGNSA come from the germline V gene. Trimming took off 5 bases at V and 4 bases at J, with 3 bases between the two ends. The CDR3 is 11 amino acids. CDR3 DNA: TGTGCCAGCAGCCGGAAAAACATTCAGTACTTC. It yields the protein CASSRKNIQYF.